This T cell receptor beta chain was observed in a study of T cells in Graves' hyperthyroidism and ophthalmopathy. Newly diagnosed hyperthyroidism patients aged 18 to 65 years had disease lasting under 2 months. TCR beta CDR3 regions were amplified from RNA transcripts. During a first-round RT-PCR of the TCR CDR3, the HTBI primer set was used. TCRdb reprocessed the multiplex PCR reads with MiXCR, giving one entry per CDR3 protein. The table lists about 210,000 distinct CDR3 sequences, roughly 17% of them singletons. This CDR3 comprises 16 residues. V lost 2 bases and J 5 bases, leaving 18 bases between the germline ends. The V gene's germline CDR1 is MNHEY and CDR2 SVGAGI. Notes on this clonotype: Its antigen remains unidentified.

General observations from the study: Using 13 V-J features, a model discriminated ophthalmopathy from stable hyperthyroidism.

The chain uses TRBV6-5 and TRBJ2-5, with D perhaps TRBD1 or TRBD2 (5 bases each). Sequencing was done on a sample of blood. The sequence derives from a man aged 50-59 years with Graves' hyperthyroidism. In DNA form, the CDR3 reads TGTGCCAGCAGTTACCTTCCGGGGCGGCCCGAGGAGACCCAGTACTTC. This codes for CASSYLPGRPEETQYF.